The present T cell receptor beta chain was sequenced within a study of blood T cell repertoires in COVID-19. Study as a whole: Acute and convalescent COVID-19 samples came from the United States, Italy and Spain. Sources were T cells, B-cell-depleted T cells, or PBMCs; the material itself was cDNA or gDNA.

As originally analysed: Scientists estimated how many nucleated cells there were by amplifying reference gene primers. This table comes from immunoSEQ multiplex PCR, and its TCRdb copy is limited to in-frame clones, with some not included. The V and J calls and clone size are taken from that table; D and trimming were inferred from the DNA. Of about 120,000 clones in the sample, 85% to 90% were seen once. This clone was observed a single time. V shed 3 bases and J 0 bases; nucleotides not matched to a gene: 8. The CDR3 contains 16 residues. Germline V gives CDR1 MNHEY, CDR2 SVGAGI. The sequence was obtained from a man aged 70-80 years who had recovered from COVID-19. Specimen: peripheral blood. The chain joins TRBV6-5 to TRBJ2-7, with 7 bases matching TRBD1. The CDR3 here is CASSYASYRGSYEQYF. The CDR3 region has the DNA TGTGCCAGCAGTTATGCCTCCTACAGGGGCTCCTACGAGCAGTACTTC.